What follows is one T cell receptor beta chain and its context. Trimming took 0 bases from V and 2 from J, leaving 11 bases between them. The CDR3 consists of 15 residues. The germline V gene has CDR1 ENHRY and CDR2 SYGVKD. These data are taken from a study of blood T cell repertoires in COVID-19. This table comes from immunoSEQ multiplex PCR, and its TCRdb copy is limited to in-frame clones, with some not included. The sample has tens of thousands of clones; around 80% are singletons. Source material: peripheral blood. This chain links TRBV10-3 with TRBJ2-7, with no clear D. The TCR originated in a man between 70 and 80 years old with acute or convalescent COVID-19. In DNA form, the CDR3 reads TGTGCCATCAGTGAGTCGGTCCCAGAGGCCTACGAGCAGTACTTC. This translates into CAISESVPEAYEQYF.